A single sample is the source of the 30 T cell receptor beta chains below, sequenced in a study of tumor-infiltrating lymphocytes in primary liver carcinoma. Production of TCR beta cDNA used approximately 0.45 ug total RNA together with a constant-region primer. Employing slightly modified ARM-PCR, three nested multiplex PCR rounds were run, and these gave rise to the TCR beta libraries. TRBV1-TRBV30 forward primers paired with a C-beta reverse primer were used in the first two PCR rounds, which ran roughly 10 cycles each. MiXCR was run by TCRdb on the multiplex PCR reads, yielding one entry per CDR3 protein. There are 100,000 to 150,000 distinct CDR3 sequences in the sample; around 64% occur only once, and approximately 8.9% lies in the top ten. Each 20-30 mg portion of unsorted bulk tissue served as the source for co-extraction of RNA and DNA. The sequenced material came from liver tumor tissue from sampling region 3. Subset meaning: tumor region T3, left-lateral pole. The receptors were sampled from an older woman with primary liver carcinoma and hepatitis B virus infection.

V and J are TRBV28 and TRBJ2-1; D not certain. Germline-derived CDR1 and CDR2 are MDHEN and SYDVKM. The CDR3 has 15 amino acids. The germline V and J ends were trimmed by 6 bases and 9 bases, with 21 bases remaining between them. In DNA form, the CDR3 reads TGTGCCAGCAGCTCCTCCGATGCGGTTATGAGTGAGCAGTTCTTC. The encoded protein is CASSSSDAVMSEQFF.

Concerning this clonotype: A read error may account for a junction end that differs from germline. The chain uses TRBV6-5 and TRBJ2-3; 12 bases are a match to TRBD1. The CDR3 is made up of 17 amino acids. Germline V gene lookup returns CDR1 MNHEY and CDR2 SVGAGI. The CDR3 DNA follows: TGTGTCAGCAGTCATTTCTCTCCGGGACAGGGGGCTTATACGCAGTATTTT. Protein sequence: CVSSHFSPGQGAYTQYF.

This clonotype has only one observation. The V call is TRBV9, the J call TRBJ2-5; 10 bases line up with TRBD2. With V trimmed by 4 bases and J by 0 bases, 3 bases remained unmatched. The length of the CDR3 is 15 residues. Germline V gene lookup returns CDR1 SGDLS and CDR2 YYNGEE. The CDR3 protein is CASSHGLADQETQYF. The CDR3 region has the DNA TGTGCCAGCAGCCACGGACTAGCGGACCAAGAGACCCAGTACTTC. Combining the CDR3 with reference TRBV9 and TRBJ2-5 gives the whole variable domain DSGVTQTPKHLITATGQRVTLRCSPRSGDLSVYWYQQSLDQGLQFLIQYYNGEERAKGNILERFSAQQFPDLHSELNLSSLELGDSALYFCASSHGLADQETQYFGPGTRLLVL.

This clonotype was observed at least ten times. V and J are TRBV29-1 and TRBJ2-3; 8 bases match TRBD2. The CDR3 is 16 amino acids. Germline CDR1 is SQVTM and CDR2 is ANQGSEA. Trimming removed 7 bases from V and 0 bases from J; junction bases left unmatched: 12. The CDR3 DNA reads TGCAGCGCGAGGGGTAAGGCTAGCGGGAGCACAGATACGCAGTATTTT. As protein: CSARGKASGSTDTQYF.

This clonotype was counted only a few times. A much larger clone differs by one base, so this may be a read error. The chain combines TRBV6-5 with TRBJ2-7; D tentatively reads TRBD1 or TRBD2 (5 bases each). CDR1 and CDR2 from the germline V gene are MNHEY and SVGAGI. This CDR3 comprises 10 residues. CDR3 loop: CATGLYGQYF. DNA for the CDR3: TGTGCCACGGGGCTTTACGGGCAGTACTTC.

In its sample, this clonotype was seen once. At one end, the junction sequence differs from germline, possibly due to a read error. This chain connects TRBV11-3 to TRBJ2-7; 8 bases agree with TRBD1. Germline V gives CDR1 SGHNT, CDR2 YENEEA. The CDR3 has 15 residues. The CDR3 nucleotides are TGCGCCAGCAGCTTAGGGGCAGGGGGCTCCCTCGGGCAGTACTTC. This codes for CASSLGAGGSLGQYF.

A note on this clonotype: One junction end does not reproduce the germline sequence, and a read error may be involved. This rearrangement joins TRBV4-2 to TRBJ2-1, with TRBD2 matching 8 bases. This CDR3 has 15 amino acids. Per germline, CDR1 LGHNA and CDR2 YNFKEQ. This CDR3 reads CAISQGRTSRNEQFF. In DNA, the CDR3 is TGTGCCATCAGCCAAGGTAGGACTAGCCGCAATGAGCAGTTCTTC.

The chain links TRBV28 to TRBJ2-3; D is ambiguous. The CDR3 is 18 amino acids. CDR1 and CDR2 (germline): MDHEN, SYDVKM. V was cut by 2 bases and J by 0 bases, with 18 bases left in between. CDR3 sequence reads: CASSLPHGRHHSTDTQYF. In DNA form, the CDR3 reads TGTGCCAGCAGTTTACCCCACGGACGGCACCATAGCACAGATACGCAGTATTTT. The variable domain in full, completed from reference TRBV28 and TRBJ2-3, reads DVKVTQSSRYLVKRTGEKVFLECVQDMDHENMFWYRQDPGLGLRLIYFSYDVKMKEKGDIPEGYSVSREKKERFSLILESASTNQTSMYLCASSLPHGRHHSTDTQYFGPGTRLTVL.

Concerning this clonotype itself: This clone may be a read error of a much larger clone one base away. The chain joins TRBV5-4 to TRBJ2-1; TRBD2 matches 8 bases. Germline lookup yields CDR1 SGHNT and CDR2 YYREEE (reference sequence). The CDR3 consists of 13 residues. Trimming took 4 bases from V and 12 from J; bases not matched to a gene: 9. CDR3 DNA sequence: TGTGCCAGCAGCCCGGGGGGGCGGGATGTGCAGTTCTTC. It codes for CASSPGGRDVQFF.

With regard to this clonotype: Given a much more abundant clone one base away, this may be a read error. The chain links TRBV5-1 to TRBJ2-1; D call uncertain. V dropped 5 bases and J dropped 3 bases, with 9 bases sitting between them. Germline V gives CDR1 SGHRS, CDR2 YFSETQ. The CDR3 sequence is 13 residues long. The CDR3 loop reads CASRPWIYNEQFF. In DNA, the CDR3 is TGCGCCAGCAGACCCTGGATCTACAATGAGCAGTTCTTC.

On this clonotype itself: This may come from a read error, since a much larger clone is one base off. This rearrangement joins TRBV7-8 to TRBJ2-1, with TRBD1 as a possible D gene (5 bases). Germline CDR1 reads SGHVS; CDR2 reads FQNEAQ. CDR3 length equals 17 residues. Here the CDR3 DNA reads TGTACCAGCAGCTTAGGGGCCTGGGGCGTCCGATGGGATGAGCAGTTCTTC. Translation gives CTSSLGAWGVRWDEQFF.

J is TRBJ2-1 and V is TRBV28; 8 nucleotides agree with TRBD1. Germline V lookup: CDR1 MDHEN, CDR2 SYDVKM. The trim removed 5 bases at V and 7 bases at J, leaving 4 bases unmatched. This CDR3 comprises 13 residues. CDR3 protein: CASSGQGWNEQFF. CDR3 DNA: TGTGCCAGCAGTGGACAGGGTTGGAATGAGCAGTTCTTC.

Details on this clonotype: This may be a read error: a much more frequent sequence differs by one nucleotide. Written as DNA, the CDR3 is TGTGGCAGCAGTCACCAACACAATGAGCAGTTCTTC. It is translated as CGSSHQHNEQFF. The V gene is TRBV12-3 or TRBV12-4, the J gene TRBJ2-1; D uncertain. The CDR3 extends over 12 amino acids.

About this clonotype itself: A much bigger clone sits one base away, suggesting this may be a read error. This CDR3 is CASSDSTGGYNVQFF. The DNA for the CDR3 is TGTGCCAGCAGTGACTCGACAGGGGGTTACAATGTGCAGTTCTTC. The rearrangement links TRBV6-4 to TRBJ2-1, with TRBD1 identical over 9 bases. The CDR3 covers 15 residues. Germline V gives CDR1 MRHNA, CDR2 SNTAGT.

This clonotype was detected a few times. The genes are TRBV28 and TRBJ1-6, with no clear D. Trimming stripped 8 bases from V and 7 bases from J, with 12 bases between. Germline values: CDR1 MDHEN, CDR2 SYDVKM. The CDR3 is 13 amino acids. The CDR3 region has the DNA TGTGCCAGCTTCTCGGGAGTGAATTCACCCCTCCACTTT. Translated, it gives CASFSGVNSPLHF.

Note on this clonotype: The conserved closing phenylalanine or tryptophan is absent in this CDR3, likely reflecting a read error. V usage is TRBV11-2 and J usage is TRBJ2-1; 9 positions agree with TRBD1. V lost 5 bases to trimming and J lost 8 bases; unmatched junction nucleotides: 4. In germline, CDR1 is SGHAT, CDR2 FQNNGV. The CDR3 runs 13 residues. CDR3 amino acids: CASSPTGGDEQFL. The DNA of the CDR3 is TGTGCCAGCAGCCCGACAGGGGGAGATGAGCAGTTCTTG.

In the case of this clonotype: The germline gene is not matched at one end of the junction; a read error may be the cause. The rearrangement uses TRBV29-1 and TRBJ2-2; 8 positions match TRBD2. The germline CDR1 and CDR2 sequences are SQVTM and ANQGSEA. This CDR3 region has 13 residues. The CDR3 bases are TGCAGCGCGGGGGGGGATTTTGAAGGGGAGCTGTTTTTC. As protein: CSAGGDFEGELFF.

The CDR3 coding sequence is TGCGCCAGCAGCTTCGCCACAGATACGCAGTATTTT. Amino acid sequence: CASSFATDTQYF. V gene TRBV5-1 combines with J gene TRBJ2-3; no clear D gene. Trimming removed 2 bases from V and 2 bases from J, with 3 bases in between. This CDR3 is built from 12 residues. CDR1 and CDR2 (germline): SGHRS, YFSETQ. Using reference TRBV5-1 and TRBJ2-3 for the parts outside the CDR3, the full variable domain is KAGVTQTPRYLIKTRGQQVTLSCSPISGHRSVSWYQQTPGQGLQFLFEYFSETQRNKGNFPGRFSGRQFSNSRSEMNVSTLELGDSALYLCASSFATDTQYFGPGTRLTVL.

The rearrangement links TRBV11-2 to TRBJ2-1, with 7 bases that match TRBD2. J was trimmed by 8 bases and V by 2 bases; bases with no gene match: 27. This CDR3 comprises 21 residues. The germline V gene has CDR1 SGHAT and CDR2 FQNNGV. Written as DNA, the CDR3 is TGTGCCAGCAGCTTACCCACGGGGACGTGGAAGCGGGATGGTTTCCGATATGAGCAGTTCTTC. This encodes CASSLPTGTWKRDGFRYEQFF.

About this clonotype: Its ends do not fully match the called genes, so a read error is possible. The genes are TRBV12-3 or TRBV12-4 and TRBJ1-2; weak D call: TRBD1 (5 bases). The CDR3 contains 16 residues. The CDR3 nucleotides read TGTGCCAGCACTTTAGCGCTGGGAGGGGTAAGCTATGGCTACACCTTC. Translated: CASTLALGGVSYGYTF.

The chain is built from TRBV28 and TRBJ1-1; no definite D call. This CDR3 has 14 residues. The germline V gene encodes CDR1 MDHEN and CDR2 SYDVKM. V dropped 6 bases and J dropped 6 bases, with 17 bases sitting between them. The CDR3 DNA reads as TGTGCCAGCAGCTTAGAACAGCTTATCGCTGAAGCTTTCTTT. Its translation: CASSLEQLIAEAFF.

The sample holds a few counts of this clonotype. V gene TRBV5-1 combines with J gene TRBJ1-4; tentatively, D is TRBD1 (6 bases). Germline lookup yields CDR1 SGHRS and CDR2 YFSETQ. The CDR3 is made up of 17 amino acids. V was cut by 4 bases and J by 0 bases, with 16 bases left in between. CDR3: CASSRKTGITTNEKLFF. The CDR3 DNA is TGCGCCAGCAGCCGAAAAACAGGGATCACAACTAATGAAAAACTGTTTTTT.

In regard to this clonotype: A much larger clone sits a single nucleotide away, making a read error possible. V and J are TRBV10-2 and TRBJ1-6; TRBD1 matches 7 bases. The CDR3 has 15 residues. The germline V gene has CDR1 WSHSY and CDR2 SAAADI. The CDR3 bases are TGCGCCAGCAGTCTCGGGACAGATTATGGTTCACCCCTCAACTTT. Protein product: CASSLGTDYGSPLNF.

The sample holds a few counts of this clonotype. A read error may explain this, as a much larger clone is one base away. CDR3 sequence (DNA): TGTACCTGGGGACAGGGAGAGACCCAGTACTTC. Amino acid sequence: CTWGQGETQYF. This rearrangement joins TRBV30 to TRBJ2-5; 9 bases are a match to TRBD1. The CDR3 is made up of 11 amino acids. The germline CDR1 and CDR2 sequences are GTSNPN and SVGIG (reference sequence). The full variable domain, rest sourced from reference TRBV30 and TRBJ2-5, is SQTIHQWPATLVQPVGSPLSLECTVEGTSNPNLYWYRQAAGRGLQLLFYSVGIGQISSEVPQNLSASRPQDRQFILSSKKLLLSDSGFYLCTWGQGETQYFGPGTRLLVL.

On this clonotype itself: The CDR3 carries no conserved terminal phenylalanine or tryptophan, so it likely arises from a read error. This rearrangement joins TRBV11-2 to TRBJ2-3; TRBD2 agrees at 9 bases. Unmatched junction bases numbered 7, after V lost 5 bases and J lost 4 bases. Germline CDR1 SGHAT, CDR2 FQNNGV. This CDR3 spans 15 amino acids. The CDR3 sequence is CASSPGLASPDTQYL. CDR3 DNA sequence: TGTGCCAGCAGCCCTGGACTAGCGAGTCCAGATACGCAGTATTTA.

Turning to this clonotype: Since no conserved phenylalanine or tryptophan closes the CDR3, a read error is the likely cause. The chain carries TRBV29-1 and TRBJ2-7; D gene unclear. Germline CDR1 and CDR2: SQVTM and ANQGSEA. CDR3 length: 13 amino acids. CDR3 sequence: CSVVFRAGYVQYL. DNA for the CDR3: TGCAGCGTTGTATTCCGGGCTGGCTACGTGCAGTACTTA.

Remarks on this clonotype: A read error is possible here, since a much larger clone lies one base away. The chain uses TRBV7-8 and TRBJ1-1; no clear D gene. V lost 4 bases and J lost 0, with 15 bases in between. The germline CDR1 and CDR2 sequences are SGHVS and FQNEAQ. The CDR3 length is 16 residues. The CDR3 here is CASSYREPGLNTEAFF. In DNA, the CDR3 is TGTGCCAGCAGCTACCGGGAGCCGGGGTTGAACACTGAAGCTTTCTTT.

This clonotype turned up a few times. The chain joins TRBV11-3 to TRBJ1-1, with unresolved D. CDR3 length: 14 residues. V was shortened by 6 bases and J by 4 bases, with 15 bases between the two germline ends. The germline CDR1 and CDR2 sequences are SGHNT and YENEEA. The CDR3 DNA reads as TGTGCCAGCAGTATCAATGTGTGGGGCACTGAAGCTTTCTTT. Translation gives CASSINVWGTEAFF.

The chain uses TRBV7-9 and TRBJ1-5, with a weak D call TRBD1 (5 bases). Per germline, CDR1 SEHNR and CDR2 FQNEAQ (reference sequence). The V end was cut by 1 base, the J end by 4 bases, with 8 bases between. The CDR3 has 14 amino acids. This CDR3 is CASSLGGQNQPQHF. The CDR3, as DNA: TGTGCCAGCAGCTTAGGAGGACAAAATCAGCCCCAGCATTTT.

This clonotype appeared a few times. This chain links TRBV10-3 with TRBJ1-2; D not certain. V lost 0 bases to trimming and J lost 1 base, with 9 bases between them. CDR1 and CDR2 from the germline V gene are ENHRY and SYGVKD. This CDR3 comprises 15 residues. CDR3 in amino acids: CAISESPGVNYGYTF. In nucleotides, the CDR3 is TGTGCCATCAGTGAGTCCCCGGGCGTTAACTATGGCTACACCTTC.